The rows below give T cell receptor beta chains drawn from one sample of a study of CD8 T cells in Susac syndrome. TCRdb called the immunoSEQ multiplex PCR reads again in MiXCR, with one record for every CDR3 protein. The sample lists some 190,000 distinct CDR3 sequences; 95% were seen once. Specimen: CD4+ T cells from PBMCs. The receptors stem from a human donor with multiple sclerosis. Both conserved end residues are part of each CDR3. The D gene is left open where the match is weak. Clone size is not always given. Where it is, it says once, few, many or a class for expanded clones.

cdr3_length	v_call	clone_size	j_call	d_call	cdr3_nt	cdr3_aa
12	TRBV20-1	-	TRBJ1-1	-	TGCAGTCCTTACCAGGGAGGTGGTGAAGCTTTCTTT	CSPYQGGGEAFF
13	TRBV29-1	once	TRBJ2-6	-	TGCAGCGCTCTTGGCTCTGGGGCCAACGTCCTGACTTTC	CSALGSGANVLTF
14	TRBV18	-	TRBJ2-7	TRBD1	TGTGCCAGCTCACCAGGGGGACAGGGATACGAGCAGTACTTC	CASSPGGQGYEQYF
15	TRBV3-1	-	TRBJ1-5	TRBD1	TGTGCCAGCAGCCAAGACAGGGGGAGGAATCAGCCCCAGCATTTT	CASSQDRGRNQPQHF
12	TRBV20-1	-	TRBJ2-1	TRBD1	TGCAGTGCAGAAACAGGGGGAATTGAGCAGTTCTTC	CSAETGGIEQFF
13	TRBV29-1	-	TRBJ1-1	TRBD1	TGCAGCGTTTGGACAGGACCGAACACTGAAGCTTTCTTT	CSVWTGPNTEAFF
14	TRBV28	-	TRBJ2-7	-	TGTGCCAGCACCCGAAGACGGGGAACCTACGAGCAGTACTTC	CASTRRRGTYEQYF
14	TRBV19	-	TRBJ2-5	-	TGTGCCAGTAGTATCGAAGGAGACGGAGAGACCCAGTACTTC	CASSIEGDGETQYF
14	TRBV5-4	-	TRBJ2-5	-	TGTGCCAGCAGCTTGCGGGGGCCTCGGGAGACCCAGTACTTC	CASSLRGPRETQYF
14	TRBV18	-	TRBJ2-7	-	TGTGCCAGCTCACCAACGGGACAAGACTACGAGCAGTACTTC	CASSPTGQDYEQYF
13	TRBV20-1	once	TRBJ2-1	TRBD2	TGCAGTGCTACTACTAGCGGGGAAAGTGAGCAGTTCTTC	CSATTSGESEQFF
14	TRBV20-1	-	TRBJ2-5	-	TGCAGTGCTAGAGATGGACGGGCCGGGGAGACCCAGTACTTC	CSARDGRAGETQYF
15	TRBV20-1	-	TRBJ2-7	TRBD2	TGCAGTGCTAGAAGGCTAGCGGGGGATATCAACGAGCAGTACTTC	CSARRLAGDINEQYF
16	TRBV20-1	-	TRBJ2-7	TRBD2	TGCAGTGCTAGAGATTTTAAGCGGGGAAGCTCCTACGAGCAGTACTTC	CSARDFKRGSSYEQYF
14	TRBV5-1	-	TRBJ2-7	-	TGCGCCAGCAGCTTGGGGGGTCCCCTCTACGAGCAGTACTTC	CASSLGGPLYEQYF
14	TRBV20-1	-	TRBJ2-1	TRBD2	TGCAGTGCCCGCGGGGGGCCAGGTTACAATGAGCAGTTCTTC	CSARGGPGYNEQFF
15	TRBV18	-	TRBJ2-7	-	TGTGCCAGCTCAATCTCCAGGTTGACAACCTACGAGCAGTACTTC	CASSISRLTTYEQYF
11	TRBV12-5	-	TRBJ2-7	-	TGTGCTAGTGAAAAGGGCTACGAGCAGTACTTC	CASEKGYEQYF
16	TRBV18	-	TRBJ1-3	-	TGTGCCAGCTCCGCGTGGCAGGCGAGCTCTGGAAACACCATATATTTT	CASSAWQASSGNTIYF
15	TRBV30	-	TRBJ1-1	TRBD1	TGTGCCTGGAGTATCAGGGGGGATCTAGGCACTGAAGCTTTCTTT	CAWSIRGDLGTEAFF
13	TRBV6-5	-	TRBJ1-1	-	TGTGCCAGCAGTTACTCTAGTAAAACCGAAGCTTTCTTT	CASSYSSKTEAFF
15	TRBV9	-	TRBJ2-3	-	TGTGCCAGCAGCGTGGCCGCAATAAGCACAGATACGCAGTATTTT	CASSVAAISTDTQYF
10	TRBV29-1	-	TRBJ1-2	-	TGCAGCGTTGGAGAGGGCCCCTACACCTTC	CSVGEGPYTF
13	TRBV28	once	TRBJ1-2	-	TGTGCCAGCATCAAGGGTGGGGGCAGGGGCTACACCTTC	CASIKGGGRGYTF
14	TRBV30	-	TRBJ2-7	-	TGTGCCTGGAGTCGCGGCACGGGCCCCTACGAGCAGTACTTC	CAWSRGTGPYEQYF
15	TRBV27	-	TRBJ2-3	-	TGTGCCAGCAGTTTCGGGGGCCGGAACACAGATACGCAGTATTTT	CASSFGGRNTDTQYF
15	TRBV20-1	-	TRBJ2-1	TRBD1	TGCAGTGCTAGAGTTCGGACAGGGGCCTACAATGAGCAGTTCTTC	CSARVRTGAYNEQFF
14	TRBV5-6	-	TRBJ1-1	-	TGTGCCAGCAGCTTGTTACAGGAAGCGGCTGAAGCTTTCTTT	CASSLLQEAAEAFF
13	TRBV30	-	TRBJ2-2	-	TGTGCCTGGACCCATCTTAACACCGGGGAGCTGTTTTTT	CAWTHLNTGELFF
12	TRBV30	-	TRBJ2-7	TRBD1	TGTGCCGGGGGACAGCTAAGCTACGAGCAGTACTTC	CAGGQLSYEQYF
16	TRBV12-3/TRBV12-4	-	TRBJ2-3	TRBD2	TGTGCCAGCAGCCGCACTAGCGGGGGGTACACAGATACGCAGTATTTT	CASSRTSGGYTDTQYF
17	TRBV23-1	-	TRBJ2-6	-	TGCGCCAGCAGTCGGGTATGGGATTACTCTGGGGCCAACGTCCTGACTTTC	CASSRVWDYSGANVLTF
13	TRBV5-6	-	TRBJ1-5	-	TGTGCCAGCAGCTTGTACGGAGATCAGCCCCAGCATTTT	CASSLYGDQPQHF
12	TRBV14	-	TRBJ2-6	-	TGTGCCACCTCCGGCGGGGCCAACGTCCTGACTTTC	CATSGGANVLTF
12	TRBV2	few	TRBJ1-5	-	TGTGCCAGCAGTGCTGGGAATCAGCCCCAGCATTTT	CASSAGNQPQHF
14	TRBV9	-	TRBJ2-7	-	TGTGCCAGCAGCGAAATCGGGGGCCCCTACGAGCAGTACTTC	CASSEIGGPYEQYF
11	TRBV12-3/TRBV12-4	-	TRBJ2-7	-	TGTGCCAGCAGTTTACGGTTCGAGCAGTACTTC	CASSLRFEQYF
12	TRBV20-1	-	TRBJ1-1	-	TGCAGTGCTAGAGTGGGGGCAGTTGGAGCTTTCTTT	CSARVGAVGAFF
15	TRBV30	once	TRBJ1-1	-	TGTGCCTGGAGGCCAGGAGGGTCCGAAGGGACTGAAGCTTTCTTT	CAWRPGGSEGTEAFF
17	TRBV6-5	-	TRBJ2-5	-	TGTGCCAGCAGTTACTCGGGCCAGGACTTCCCACAAGAGACCCAGTACTTC	CASSYSGQDFPQETQYF
15	TRBV9	few	TRBJ1-2	-	TGTGCCAGCAGCGTAGGTCAAGGGCTCAACTATGGCTACACCTTC	CASSVGQGLNYGYTF
14	TRBV10-3	-	TRBJ2-3	-	TGTGCCATCAGTGACGCGAGGCGGGCAGATACGCAGTATTTT	CAISDARRADTQYF
12	TRBV20-1	once	TRBJ1-1	-	TGCAGTGCTAGTCCGGGGTGGACTGAAGCTTTCTTT	CSASPGWTEAFF
13	TRBV7-2	-	TRBJ2-4	TRBD1	TGTGCCAGCAGCCGACAGGGGTCCGACATTCAGTACTTC	CASSRQGSDIQYF
14	TRBV14	-	TRBJ1-2	-	TGTGCCAGCAGCCAAGATCTAACCGACTATGGCTACACCTTC	CASSQDLTDYGYTF
15	TRBV19	-	TRBJ1-2	-	TGTGCCAGTAATCCGATCACGGGGAATCGCTATGGCTACACCTTC	CASNPITGNRYGYTF
15	TRBV20-1	-	TRBJ2-3	TRBD1	TGCAGTGCTAGAGACACCGGGACAGGCACAGATACGCAGTATTTT	CSARDTGTGTDTQYF
16	TRBV5-1	-	TRBJ2-3	-	TGCGCCAGCAGCTTGGCCTCGGGGAGCGCCACAGATACGCAGTATTTT	CASSLASGSATDTQYF
13	TRBV20-1	-	TRBJ2-3	TRBD2	TGCAGTGCTTGCGGGACTAGATCCGATACGCAGTATTTT	CSACGTRSDTQYF
14	TRBV20-1	-	TRBJ1-2	-	TGCAGTGCTAATCCGGGGCGCGGGACATTTGGCTACACCTTC	CSANPGRGTFGYTF
15	TRBV5-1	-	TRBJ2-7	TRBD1	TGCGCCAGCAGCCCCCCGGGACAGGGAACAGGCGAGCAGTACTTC	CASSPPGQGTGEQYF
15	TRBV2	-	TRBJ2-5	-	TGTGCCAGCAGTGCACCCCGAGACAGGCAAGAGACCCAGTACTTC	CASSAPRDRQETQYF
11	TRBV29-1	-	TRBJ1-1	-	TGCAGCGTTGGGACATTAGCTGAAGCTTTCTTT	CSVGTLAEAFF
13	TRBV28	-	TRBJ1-2	-	TGTGCCAGCAGAGCCGACACCGCCCATGGCTACACCTTC	CASRADTAHGYTF
13	TRBV5-1	-	TRBJ2-2	-	TGCGCCAGCAGCTTGGGGCCTACCGGGGAGCTGTTTTTT	CASSLGPTGELFF
17	TRBV20-1	-	TRBJ2-4	-	TGCAGTGCTAGAGAAAGGGGAGGCCCAGCGGCCAAAAACATTCAGTACTTC	CSARERGGPAAKNIQYF
14	TRBV7-9	-	TRBJ2-7	-	TGTGCCAGCAGCTTAAACGGGGCAACCTACGAGCAGTACTTC	CASSLNGATYEQYF
15	TRBV7-9	-	TRBJ2-1	TRBD2	TGTGCCAGCAGCCCTCGGACTAGCGGGGGTAATGAGCAGTTCTTC	CASSPRTSGGNEQFF
14	TRBV5-1	-	TRBJ1-1	-	TGCGCCAGCAGCTTGGGAGCAGGGTCCCCTGAAGCTTTCTTT	CASSLGAGSPEAFF